This is a list of T cell receptor beta chains from one sample in a study of blood T cell repertoires in COVID-19. Only in-frame clones appear in the TCRdb table, and some are missing; sequencing was by immunoSEQ multiplex PCR. The sample has 120,000 to 150,000 clones; 80% to 90% are singletons. The sequenced sample consisted of PBMCs or T cells enriched from blood (not recorded which). These receptors were obtained from a woman in her forties or fifties with acute COVID-19. The CDR3 runs from the conserved cysteine through the conserved F or W. Fields, in order: D gene, V gene, clone size, J gene, CDR3 protein, CDR3 DNA. The D gene is left open where the match is weak. A row's size may be missing; if present it is once, few, many or a size class.

D gene: NA
V gene: TRBV12-3/TRBV12-4
clone size: NA
J gene: TRBJ1-5
CDR3 protein: CASSFSDQPQHF
CDR3 DNA: TGTGCCAGCAGTTTCTCGGATCAGCCCCAGCATTTT

D gene: NA
V gene: TRBV30
clone size: NA
J gene: TRBJ1-2
CDR3 protein: CAWSRQDYGYTF
CDR3 DNA: TGTGCCTGGAGCAGACAAGACTATGGCTACACCTTC

D gene: NA
V gene: TRBV7-2
clone size: NA
J gene: TRBJ2-3
CDR3 protein: CASSLKFRAGPAAGDTQYF
CDR3 DNA: TGTGCCAGCAGCTTAAAGTTCCGGGCGGGCCCAGCGGCGGGAGATACGCAGTATTTT

D gene: NA
V gene: TRBV28
clone size: few
J gene: TRBJ1-3
CDR3 protein: CASSLSTVPSGNTIYF
CDR3 DNA: TGTGCCAGCAGTTTATCTACAGTTCCGTCTGGAAACACCATATATTTT

D gene: TRBD2
V gene: TRBV5-4
clone size: once
J gene: TRBJ2-1
CDR3 protein: CASSSPGLATYNEQFF
CDR3 DNA: TGTGCCAGCAGCTCCCCCGGACTAGCGACCTACAATGAGCAGTTCTTC

D gene: NA
V gene: TRBV19
clone size: NA
J gene: TRBJ1-2
CDR3 protein: CASTKNYGYTF
CDR3 DNA: TGTGCCAGTACTAAAAACTATGGCTACACCTTC

D gene: NA
V gene: TRBV10-3
clone size: NA
J gene: TRBJ2-5
CDR3 protein: CAIRGEYQETQYF
CDR3 DNA: TGTGCCATCAGAGGAGAGTACCAAGAGACCCAGTACTTC

D gene: TRBD1
V gene: TRBV2
clone size: NA
J gene: TRBJ1-2
CDR3 protein: CASSEVRGQGGYTF
CDR3 DNA: TGTGCCAGCAGTGAAGTTAGGGGGCAGGGCGGCTACACCTTC

D gene: TRBD2
V gene: TRBV11-2
clone size: NA
J gene: TRBJ2-1
CDR3 protein: CASSFLAGGYEQFF
CDR3 DNA: TGTGCCAGCAGCTTTTTAGCGGGAGGCTATGAGCAGTTCTTC

D gene: NA
V gene: TRBV29-1
clone size: NA
J gene: TRBJ2-7
CDR3 protein: CSALRGSLGTYEQYF
CDR3 DNA: TGCAGCGCCCTCCGGGGGAGCCTTGGAACATACGAGCAGTACTTC

D gene: NA
V gene: TRBV6-2/TRBV6-3
clone size: few
J gene: TRBJ2-7
CDR3 protein: CASSSPVGVTYEQYF
CDR3 DNA: TGTGCCAGCAGCTCCCCCGTCGGGGTAACCTACGAGCAGTACTTC

D gene: NA
V gene: TRBV5-6
clone size: NA
J gene: TRBJ2-3
CDR3 protein: CASSIRDTRTDTQYF
CDR3 DNA: TGTGCCAGCAGCATCCGGGACACGCGCACAGATACGCAGTATTTT

D gene: TRBD1
V gene: TRBV28
clone size: NA
J gene: TRBJ2-7
CDR3 protein: CASSLDRGYYEQYF
CDR3 DNA: TGTGCCAGCAGTTTGGACAGGGGGTACTACGAGCAGTACTTC

D gene: TRBD1
V gene: TRBV19
clone size: NA
J gene: TRBJ2-5
CDR3 protein: CASSTGTGSGETQYF
CDR3 DNA: TGTGCCAGTAGTACCGGGACAGGGTCCGGCGAGACCCAGTACTTC

D gene: NA
V gene: TRBV25-1
clone size: NA
J gene: TRBJ2-1
CDR3 protein: CASSEHGTLSYNEQFF
CDR3 DNA: TGTGCCAGCAGTGAGCACGGGACTCTCTCCTACAATGAGCAGTTCTTC

D gene: NA
V gene: TRBV20-1
clone size: NA
J gene: TRBJ2-1
CDR3 protein: CSASGTRKRYNEQFF
CDR3 DNA: TGCAGTGCTAGTGGGACTCGCAAGAGGTACAATGAGCAGTTCTTC

D gene: NA
V gene: TRBV24-1
clone size: NA
J gene: TRBJ2-1
CDR3 protein: CATSEREVNEQFF
CDR3 DNA: TGTGCCACCAGTGAGAGGGAAGTCAATGAGCAGTTCTTC

D gene: TRBD1
V gene: TRBV10-3
clone size: NA
J gene: TRBJ2-4
CDR3 protein: CAISGGTAAKNIQYF
CDR3 DNA: TGTGCCATCAGTGGTGGGACAGCAGCCAAAAACATTCAGTACTTC

D gene: NA
V gene: TRBV5-1
clone size: NA
J gene: TRBJ2-3
CDR3 protein: CASTSRPTGSTDTQYF
CDR3 DNA: TGCGCCAGCACCTCGCGCCCTACCGGGAGCACAGATACGCAGTATTTT

D gene: TRBD1
V gene: TRBV7-9
clone size: NA
J gene: TRBJ2-1
CDR3 protein: CASSFGTGGIDEQFF
CDR3 DNA: TGTGCCAGCAGCTTTGGGACAGGGGGCATCGATGAGCAGTTCTTC

D gene: NA
V gene: TRBV5-8
clone size: NA
J gene: TRBJ2-3
CDR3 protein: CASSSAVITDTQYF
CDR3 DNA: TGTGCCAGCAGCTCCGCGGTTATAACAGATACGCAGTATTTT

D gene: TRBD1
V gene: TRBV19
clone size: NA
J gene: TRBJ2-6
CDR3 protein: CASSMGTGVSGANVLTF
CDR3 DNA: TGTGCCAGTAGTATGGGGACAGGGGTCTCTGGGGCCAACGTCCTGACTTTC

D gene: NA
V gene: TRBV14
clone size: NA
J gene: TRBJ2-7
CDR3 protein: CASSQDSYTYEQYF
CDR3 DNA: TGTGCCAGCAGCCAAGACTCCTATACCTACGAGCAGTACTTC

D gene: TRBD2
V gene: TRBV5-4
clone size: NA
J gene: TRBJ2-1
CDR3 protein: CASSLGVSGSPIQNEQFF
CDR3 DNA: TGTGCCAGCAGCTTGGGGGTTAGCGGGAGTCCGATTCAGAATGAGCAGTTCTTC

D gene: NA
V gene: TRBV4-1
clone size: NA
J gene: TRBJ1-4
CDR3 protein: CASSRGTRPDFLDSEKLFF
CDR3 DNA: TGCGCCAGCAGTCGTGGTACCAGGCCCGATTTTCTCGATTCGGAAAAACTGTTTTTT